The entry below describes one TCR beta chain. The antigen remains undetermined. In the ophthalmopathy cohort, Clinical Activity Score was at least 3, NOSPECS grade at least 4, and duration under 3 months. Diagnoses were made from clinical symptoms, serum measures (thyroxine and TRAb), thyroid ultrasound and orbital computed tomography. PBMCs came from more than 9.5 ml fresh peripheral blood. The germline V and J ends were trimmed by 4 bases and 3 bases, with 15 bases remaining between them. The CDR3 runs to 15 residues. Per the germline V gene, CDR1 is SGHTA and CDR2 is FQGNSA. This entry comes from a study of T cells in Graves' hyperthyroidism and ophthalmopathy. Findings and caveats of the study: Most expanded thyroid clonotypes above 0.001 also appeared in blood.

Amplified regions were TCR beta CDR3 sequences from RNA transcripts. The primer set for the first-round RT-PCR of the TCR CDR3 was HTBI. TCRdb used MiXCR to reprocess the multiplex PCR reads, holding one entry per CDR3 protein. Here the sample spans hundreds of thousands of distinct CDR3 sequences, roughly 14% being singletons. What was sequenced was blood. The gene calls are TRBV7-2 and TRBJ2-5; D possibly uses TRBD1 or TRBD2 (6 bases each). This receptor was taken from a woman between 40 and 50 years old with Graves' ophthalmopathy. CDR3: CASSWTQGGEETQYF. The CDR3 nucleotides are TGTGCCAGCAGCTGGACACAGGGAGGTGAAGAGACCCAGTACTTC.